These 20 T cell receptor beta chains originate from one sample sequenced in a study of blood T cells in healthy people across ages. The second PCR ran about 6 to 12 cycles with a sample-barcoded 5' primer and J-beta primers. TCRdb re-analysed the 5' RACE reads in MiXCR, keeping a single row per CDR3 protein. In the table there are some 940,000 distinct CDR3 sequences, under 35% of which are singletons. A further study also used this sample, focusing on T cells of mothers and their children.

Sequencing was performed on blood. The receptors were sampled from a woman between 40 and 50 years old in good health.

With regard to this clonotype: This sequence may be a read error, since a much larger clone differs from it by one base. This chain joins TRBV7-9 and TRBJ1-2; D call uncertain. CDR3 length: 15 amino acids. Germline CDR1 and CDR2: SEHNR and FQNEAQ (reference sequence). CDR3 region: CASSLVTESNYGHTF. CDR3 nucleotides: TGTGCCAGCAGCTTAGTAACGGAGTCCAACTATGGCCACACCTTC. The variable domain in full, with the rest retrieved from reference TRBV7-9 and TRBJ1-2, is DTGVSQNPRHKITKRGQNVTFRCDPISEHNRLYWYRQTLGQGPEFLTYFQNEAQLEKSRLLSDRFSAERPKGSFSTLEIQRTEQGDSAMYLCASSLVTESNYGHTFGSGTRLTVV.

The chain uses TRBV6-5 and TRBJ2-1; TRBD2 matches at 13 bases. J gave up 8 bases and V 10 bases, and 11 bases lay outside the gene matches. The germline V gene has CDR1 MNHEY and CDR2 SVGAGI. CDR3 length: 15 amino acids. The CDR3 protein is CANRGGLAGEDEQFF. Written as DNA, the CDR3 is TGTGCCAACCGGGGAGGACTAGCGGGAGAAGATGAGCAGTTCTTC.

The chain employs TRBV6-5 and TRBJ2-7; 7 bases are shared with TRBD2. After removal of 3 bases from V and 1 base from J, the junction contained 3 bases not matched to a gene. The CDR3 totals 14 residues. Germline V gene lookup returns CDR1 MNHEY and CDR2 SVGAGI. The CDR3, as DNA: TGTGCCAGCAGTTATAGCGGGCGATCCTACGAGCAGTACTTC. Its protein product is CASSYSGRSYEQYF.

Only a few counts were recorded for this clonotype. The chain employs TRBV27 and TRBJ1-2; D gene ambiguous. The CDR3 length is 13 residues. V lost 5 bases to trimming and J lost 3 bases, with 10 bases between them. Germline CDR1 and CDR2: MNHEY and SMNVEV (reference sequence). The CDR3 sequence is CASSTEGYYGYTF. The CDR3 bases are TGTGCCAGCAGTACGGAGGGTTACTATGGCTACACCTTC.

V and J are TRBV12-3 or TRBV12-4 and TRBJ1-5; D may be TRBD1 (6 bases). Trimming took 6 bases from V and 4 from J, leaving 19 bases between them. The CDR3 length is 16 residues. The CDR3 nucleotides are TGTGCCAGCAGCGAAGGGGGGGTGGACCGAAATCAGCCCCAGCATTTT. Protein product: CASSEGGVDRNQPQHF.

With regard to this clonotype: One junction end does not reproduce the germline sequence, and a read error may be involved. As DNA, the CDR3 is TGCACCAGCAGTTTATCGTCCGTGGGGACTGAAGCTTTCTTT. Protein: CTSSLSSVGTEAFF. The chain couples TRBV27 to TRBJ1-1; D not resolved. There are 14 residues in the CDR3. Germline-derived CDR1 and CDR2 are MNHEY and SMNVEV (reference sequence).

This clonotype was counted between two and nine times. The gene calls are TRBV28 and TRBJ2-7; a weak D match, TRBD2 (6 bases). Per germline, CDR1 MDHEN and CDR2 SYDVKM. Between the trimmed V and J ends, which lost 10 bases and 2 bases, there was a span of 9 bases. CDR3 size: 11 residues. CDR3 sequence: CAMGGPYEQYF. The CDR3 DNA follows: TGTGCCATGGGAGGTCCCTACGAGCAGTACTTC.

This clonotype was found a few times. This chain connects TRBV5-1 to TRBJ2-7; a possible D gene is TRBD1 (5 bases). The germline V gene encodes CDR1 SGHRS and CDR2 YFSETQ. V was trimmed by 0 bases and J by 2 bases, leaving 15 bases between them. The CDR3 consists of 16 residues. This CDR3 reads CASSLAVQGIAYEQYF. The CDR3 DNA is TGCGCCAGCAGCTTGGCCGTCCAGGGAATAGCCTACGAGCAGTACTTC.

The J gene is TRBJ1-1, the V gene TRBV9; 8 bases align to TRBD1. The trim removed 3 bases at V and 7 bases at J, leaving 5 bases unmatched. This CDR3 spans 13 amino acids. Germline CDR1 reads SGDLS; CDR2 reads YYNGEE. CDR3 sequence (DNA): TGTGCCAGCAGCGCGCAGGGACAGGATGAAGCTTTCTTT. Amino acid sequence: CASSAQGQDEAFF.

The gene calls are TRBV5-1 and TRBJ2-6; tentative D call: TRBD1 (6 bases). This CDR3 contains 15 residues. CDR1 SGHRS and CDR2 YFSETQ come from the germline V gene. V was trimmed by 4 bases and J by 4 bases, leaving 12 bases between them. CDR3 DNA: TGCGCCAGCAGCCCATCAGGGGACGGGGCCAACGTCCTGACTTTC. This codes for CASSPSGDGANVLTF.

There are a few counts of this clonotype. This chain uses TRBV7-2 with TRBJ2-7; D uncertain. Between the trimmed V and J ends, which lost 1 base and 5 bases, there was a span of 9 bases. Germline values: CDR1 SGHTA, CDR2 FQGNSA. The CDR3 spans 13 residues. CDR3 DNA: TGTGCCAGCAGCTTAGTTGGAATAGACGAGCAGTACTTC. This codes for CASSLVGIDEQYF.

The rearrangement joins TRBV5-1 to TRBJ1-2; maybe TRBD1 (5 bases). The CDR3 is 16 amino acids. Germline V gene lookup returns CDR1 SGHRS and CDR2 YFSETQ. V was pared by 0 bases and J by 6 bases, with 18 bases between. The CDR3: CASSLGGAGGGDGYTF. The CDR3 DNA reads TGCGCCAGCAGCTTGGGAGGGGCAGGCGGCGGCGATGGCTACACCTTC. Looking up the rest from reference TRBV5-1 and TRBJ1-2 gives the full variable domain: KAGVTQTPRYLIKTRGQQVTLSCSPISGHRSVSWYQQTPGQGLQFLFEYFSETQRNKGNFPGRFSGRQFSNSRSEMNVSTLELGDSALYLCASSLGGAGGGDGYTFGSGTRLTVV.

Only a few counts were recorded for this clonotype. This may stem from a read error, because a much larger clone lies one nucleotide away. The chain is built from TRBV2 and TRBJ2-7; 9 bases are a match to TRBD1. The J segment lost 4 bases and the V segment lost 1 base, leaving 5 bases of the junction unmatched. The CDR3 has 15 amino acids. Germline assignment: CDR1 SNHLY and CDR2 FYNNEI. DNA for the CDR3: TGTGCCAGCAGTGAAGGCGACAGGGGGAGATACGAGCAGTACTTC. Its protein is CASSEGDRGRYEQYF. The whole variable domain, remainder taken from reference TRBV2 and TRBJ2-7, is EPEVTQTPSHQVTQMGQEVILRCVPISNHLYFYWYRQILGQKVEFLVSFYNNEISEKSEIFDDQFSVERPDGSNFTLKIRSTKLEDSAMYFCASSEGDRGRYEQYFGPGTRLTVT.

This chain uses TRBV12-3 or TRBV12-4 with TRBJ1-4, with D uncertain. The CDR3 runs to 11 residues. The V gene lost 6 bases and the J gene lost 4 bases, with 3 bases spanning the gap. The chain's CDR3 is CASRNNEKLFF. Written as DNA, the CDR3 is TGTGCCAGCAGGAATAATGAAAAACTGTTTTTT.

This sequence joins TRBV11-2 and TRBJ2-3; TRBD2 agrees at 13 bases. The germline V gene encodes CDR1 SGHAT and CDR2 FQNNGV. V shed 2 bases, J shed 1 base, and the junction held 9 bases outside the gene matches. The CDR3 has 19 residues. DNA for the CDR3: TGTGCCAGCAGCTTAAGGAGGGGACTAGCGGGGACGGGCACAGATACGCAGTATTTT. Translated, it gives CASSLRRGLAGTGTDTQYF. The variable domain in full, with the rest retrieved from reference TRBV11-2 and TRBJ2-3, is EAGVAQSPRYKIIEKRQSVAFWCNPISGHATLYWYQQILGQGPKLLIQFQNNGVVDDSQLPKDRFSAERLKGVDSTLKIQPAKLEDSAVYLCASSLRRGLAGTGTDTQYFGPGTRLTVL.

This clonotype was detected only a few times. The chain's CDR3 is CASSQGLGPGGNEKLFF. The CDR3 bases are TGCGCCAGCAGCCAAGGCCTGGGCCCCGGGGGTAATGAAAAACTGTTTTTT. This chain uses TRBV4-1 with TRBJ1-4; weak D call: TRBD1 (5 bases). The germline CDR1 and CDR2 sequences are MGHRA and YSYEKL. The CDR3 consists of 17 residues. V was trimmed by 1 base and J by 4 bases, leaving 16 bases between them.

The J gene is TRBJ1-6, the V gene TRBV6-4; D call uncertain. CDR1 and CDR2 from the germline V gene are MRHNA and SNTAGT. There are 14 residues in the CDR3. V was shortened by 2 bases and J by 7 bases, with 9 bases between the two germline ends. CDR3 residues: CASSDVLGNSPLHF. CDR3 in DNA: TGTGCCAGCAGTGACGTGTTGGGGAATTCACCCCTCCACTTT.

The chain uses TRBV28 and TRBJ1-2; tentative D call: TRBD1 (6 bases). Trimming pared 5 bases from V and 2 bases from J, leaving 15 bases between. Per germline, CDR1 MDHEN and CDR2 SYDVKM. CDR3 size: 15 residues. The chain's CDR3 is CASSPQGRGNYGYTF. In DNA, the CDR3 is TGTGCCAGCAGTCCCCAGGGGCGGGGGAACTATGGCTACACCTTC.

V and J are TRBV15 and TRBJ1-5; D remains ambiguous. The CDR3 length is 14 residues. V was cut by 4 bases and J by 3 bases, with 10 bases left in between. CDR1 and CDR2 from the germline V gene are LNHNV and YYDKDF (reference sequence). The CDR3 spells CATSTQYDNQPQHF. The CDR3 nucleotides read TGTGCCACCAGCACACAGTATGACAATCAGCCCCAGCATTTT.

The sample holds a few counts of this clonotype. This sequence joins TRBV20-1 and TRBJ2-1; 8 nucleotides line up with TRBD1. CDR3 length equals 13 residues. Germline V gene data show CDR1 as DFQATT and CDR2 as SNEGSKA (reference sequence). Trimming took 2 bases from V and 8 from J; bases not matched to a gene: 5. CDR3 in DNA: TGCAGTGCTAGAAGTGACAGGGGCGATGAGCAGTTCTTC. It specifies CSARSDRGDEQFF.